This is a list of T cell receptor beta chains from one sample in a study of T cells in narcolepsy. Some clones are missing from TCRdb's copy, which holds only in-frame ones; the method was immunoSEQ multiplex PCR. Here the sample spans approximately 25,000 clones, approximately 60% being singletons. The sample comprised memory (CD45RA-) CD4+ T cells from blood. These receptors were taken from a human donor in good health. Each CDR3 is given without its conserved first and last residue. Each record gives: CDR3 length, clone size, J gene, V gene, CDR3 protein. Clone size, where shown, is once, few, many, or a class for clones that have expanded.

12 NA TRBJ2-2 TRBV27 ASSITQGAGELF
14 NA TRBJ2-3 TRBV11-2 ASSLIGHRGTDTQY
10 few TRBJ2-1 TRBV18 GSGQFYNEQF
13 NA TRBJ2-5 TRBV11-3 ASSLGVGDQETQY
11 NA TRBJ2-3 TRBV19 AVRRAATDTQY
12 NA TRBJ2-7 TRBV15 ATSRGTGGNEQY
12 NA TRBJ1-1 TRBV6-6 ASSYSRGNTEAF
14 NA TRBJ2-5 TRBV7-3 ASSPQGPQGVETQY
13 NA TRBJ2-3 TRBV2 ASRFGEGGPDTQY
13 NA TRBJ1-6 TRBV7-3 ASSLVEQGRSPLH
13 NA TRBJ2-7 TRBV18 ASGMSEGRFYEQY
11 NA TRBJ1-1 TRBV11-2 ASSPTMNTEAF
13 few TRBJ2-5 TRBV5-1 ASSLLPQGQETQY
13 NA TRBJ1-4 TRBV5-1 ASSPGTGGSEKLF
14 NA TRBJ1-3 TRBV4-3 ASSQLDKSSGNTIY
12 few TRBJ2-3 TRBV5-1 ASSRDQSTDTQY
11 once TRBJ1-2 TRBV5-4 ASSYDRGYGYT
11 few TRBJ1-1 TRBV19 ASSPRVDTEAF
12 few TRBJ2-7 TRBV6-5 ASPHPKLPYEQY
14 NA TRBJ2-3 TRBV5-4 ASSLVGTGWTDTQY
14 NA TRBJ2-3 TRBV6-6 ASSYGVAGGVDTQY
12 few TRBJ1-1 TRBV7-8 ASSTYRGATEAF
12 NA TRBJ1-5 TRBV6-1 ASFLGKSNQPQH
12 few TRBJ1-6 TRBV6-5 ASSRTGRNSPLH
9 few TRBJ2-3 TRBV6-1 ASSGKDTQY
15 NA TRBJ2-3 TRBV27 ASSFRVGGGGTDTQY
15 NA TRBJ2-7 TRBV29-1 SVALGTSGGYPYEQY
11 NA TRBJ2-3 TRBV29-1 SAGGGRGDTQY
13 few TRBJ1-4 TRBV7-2 ASSSDRGIREKLF
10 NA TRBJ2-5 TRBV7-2 ASGGGRETQY
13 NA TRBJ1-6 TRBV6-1 ASSISGRDNSPLH
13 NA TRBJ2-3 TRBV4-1 ASSFSSGDTDTQY
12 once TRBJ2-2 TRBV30 AWSALISTGELF
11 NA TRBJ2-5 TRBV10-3 ASGGAQGETQY
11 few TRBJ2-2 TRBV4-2 ATLDQNTGELF
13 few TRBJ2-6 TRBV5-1 ASSLGDSGANVLT
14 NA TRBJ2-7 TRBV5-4 ASSTGAGGLSYEQY
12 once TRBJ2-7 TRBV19 ASSSPGDSYEQY
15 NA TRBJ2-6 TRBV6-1 ASSGRTGGSGANVLT
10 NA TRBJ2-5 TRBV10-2 ASSELRREQY
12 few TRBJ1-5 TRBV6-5 ASSPTGPNQPQH
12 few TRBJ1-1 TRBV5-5 ASSPWTGNTEAF
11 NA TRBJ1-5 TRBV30 AWSVSSNQPQH
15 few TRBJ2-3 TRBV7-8 ASSLRLAEIITDTQY
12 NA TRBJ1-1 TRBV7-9 ASSSFMGRTEAF
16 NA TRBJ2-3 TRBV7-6 ASSSKQGWGTSTDTQY
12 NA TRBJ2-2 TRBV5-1 ASSYDRAPGELF
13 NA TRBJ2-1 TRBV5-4 ASSSLAGGKGEQF
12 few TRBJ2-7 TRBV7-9 ASSLGQGVYEQY
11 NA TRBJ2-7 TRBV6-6 ASSPPDLYEQY
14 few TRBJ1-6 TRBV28 ASSDTGGGKNSPLH
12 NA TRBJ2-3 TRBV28 ASSPNWGSDTQY
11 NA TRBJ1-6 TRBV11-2 ASSLNYNSPLH
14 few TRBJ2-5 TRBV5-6 ASSLRSGGARETQY